Below are 11 T cell receptor beta chains sequenced from a single sample in a study of blood T cell repertoires in COVID-19 (dated by TCRdb to 2018 to 2020). The library came from the immunoSEQ multiplex PCR assay. TCRdb took over this immuneACCESS table, retaining in-frame rearrangements with V and J assigned. Such tables are incomplete; in checked studies, under half of the missing clones stem from an unresolved V gene, and the remainder is unexplained. This sample comprises approximately 300,000 clones, around 90% of them detected only once. The biggest ten clones account for about 1% of the sample. Material: peripheral blood. The receptors derive from a woman between 35 and 50 years old with COVID-19, enrolled during active disease.

J is TRBJ2-7 and V is TRBV27; TRBD1 is a possible D gene (6 bases). V was cut by 6 bases and J by 2 bases, with 11 bases left in between. Germline V CDR1 and CDR2: MNHEY, SMNVEV (reference sequence). The CDR3 covers 13 residues. CDR3 amino acids: CASRRDIAYEQYF. The CDR3 DNA reads as TGTGCCAGCAGAAGGGACATAGCCTACGAGCAGTACTTC.

This clone was counted a few times. The V call is TRBV2, the J call TRBJ2-5; D might be TRBD1 (6 bases). Trimming removed 7 bases at V and 7 bases at J, with 16 bases between. This CDR3 comprises 13 residues. Germline assignment: CDR1 SNHLY and CDR2 FYNNEI. DNA for the CDR3: TGTGCCAGCAAGAGGACAGCTCTATCGACCCAGTACTTC. Amino acids: CASKRTALSTQYF.

The J gene is TRBJ2-1, the V gene TRBV27, with a tentative D call TRBD1 (6 bases). From germline, CDR1 is MNHEY and CDR2 SMNVEV (reference sequence). This CDR3 has 14 amino acids. V was trimmed by 2 bases and J by 3 bases, leaving 8 bases between them. CDR3 sequence: CASSLGGVYNEQFF. The CDR3 DNA is TGTGCCAGCAGTTTAGGGGGCGTCTACAATGAGCAGTTCTTC.

V usage is TRBV3-1 (or the pseudogene TRBV3-2) and J usage is TRBJ2-1; 7 bases align to TRBD2. CDR3 length: 16 residues. CDR1 is LGHDT and CDR2 is YNNKEL in the germline V gene (reference sequence). V trimming: 4 bases; J trimming: 0 bases; junction bases outside the gene matches: 6. The CDR3 region has the DNA TGTGCCAGCAGCCTCCTTGGCGGGGGCTCCTACAATGAGCAGTTCTTC. It encodes CASSLLGGGSYNEQFF.

The chain uses TRBV28 and TRBJ1-6, with D possibly TRBD1 on 6 matching bases. Germline V gives CDR1 MDHEN, CDR2 SYDVKM. This CDR3 region has 14 residues. V was pared by 7 bases and J by 10 bases, with 17 bases between. The CDR3 region is CASTKEQGWSPLHF. Written as DNA, the CDR3 is TGTGCCAGCACCAAGGAACAGGGTTGGTCACCCCTCCACTTT.

In DNA, the CDR3 is TGCGCCAGCAGTTTAGGACAGGGTAGTGGCTACACCTTC. It is translated as CASSLGQGSGYTF. This chain uses TRBV5-1 with TRBJ1-2; 8 nucleotides match TRBD1. Germline CDR1 SGHRS, CDR2 YFSETQ. J gave up 7 bases and V 5 bases, and 7 bases lay outside the gene matches. CDR3 length: 13 residues.

This sequence joins TRBV7-9 and TRBJ1-2, with 7 bases matching TRBD1. CDR3 size: 15 residues. The V segment lost 1 base and the J segment 2 bases; nucleotides outside the gene matches: 4. Germline V gene data show CDR1 as SEHNR and CDR2 as FQNEAQ (reference sequence). The CDR3 DNA reads as TGTGCCAGCAGCTTAGAACGCAGGGGGAACTATGGCTACACCTTC. It yields the protein CASSLERRGNYGYTF.

The chain couples TRBV2 to TRBJ2-4, with D possibly matching TRBD2 (6 bases). V lost 8 bases, J lost 0 bases, and 20 bases lay in between. Germline CDR1 and CDR2: SNHLY and FYNNEI. The CDR3 spans 17 residues. The CDR3 protein is CASESGLTPLAKNIQYF. DNA of the CDR3: TGTGCCAGCGAGTCGGGACTTACCCCACTAGCCAAAAACATTCAGTACTTC.

The chain carries TRBV5-1 and TRBJ2-1; 8 bases are a match to TRBD1. CDR3 length: 15 residues. The J segment lost 7 bases and the V segment lost 2 bases, leaving 8 bases of the junction unmatched. Germline V gives CDR1 SGHRS, CDR2 YFSETQ. CDR3 loop: CASSLNGQGLNEQFF. Written as DNA, the CDR3 is TGCGCCAGCAGCTTAAACGGACAGGGATTGAATGAGCAGTTCTTC.

The genes are TRBV10-3 and TRBJ1-2; 8 positions agree with TRBD1. This CDR3 spans 13 amino acids. V was pared by 7 bases and J by 8 bases, with 9 bases of the junction left unmatched. Germline V gene data show CDR1 as ENHRY and CDR2 as SYGVKD. DNA of the CDR3: TGTGCCATCAACGCCGACAGGGGCGACGGCTACACCTTC. Translating it yields CAINADRGDGYTF.

This clone was counted a few times. J is TRBJ2-1 and V is TRBV9; no clear D. Trimming left V 0 bases short and J 4 bases short, with 8 bases between. Germline CDR1 SGDLS, CDR2 YYNGEE. CDR3 size: 14 residues. In DNA form, the CDR3 reads TGTGCCAGCAGCGTAGCTGTGTCTTACAATGAGCAGTTCTTC. It translates to CASSVAVSYNEQFF.